This entry lists 28 T cell receptor beta chains sequenced from one sample in a study of response to subunit inactivated influenza vaccine. Each CDR3 protein is one row after TCRdb ran MiXCR on the RT-PCR reads. This table holds about 160,000 distinct CDR3 sequences, under 13% found once. Sample: non-naive T cells sorted from PBMCs, taken 45 days after vaccination. Source of these receptors: a man aged 45-60 years who received an inactivated influenza vaccine.

The CDR3 region is CASSLARETEQYF. In DNA form, the CDR3 reads TGTGCCAGCAGCTTAGCGAGAGAGACAGAGCAGTACTTC. The chain joins TRBV7-2 to TRBJ2-7, with D hard to call. This CDR3 has 13 amino acids. Germline loops: CDR1 SGHTA, CDR2 FQGNSA. V dropped 0 bases and J dropped 7 bases, with 10 bases sitting between them.

CDR3 residues: CSAEDRFSYNEQFF. CDR3 in DNA: TGCAGCGCCGAGGACAGGTTCTCCTACAATGAGCAGTTCTTC. The rearrangement joins TRBV29-1 to TRBJ2-1; 7 bases agree with TRBD1. Germline V CDR1 and CDR2: SQVTM, ANQGSEA. The ends lost 7 bases at V and 0 bases at J; junction bases unmatched: 6. This CDR3 comprises 14 residues.

This clonotype was seen only a few times. This rearrangement joins TRBV12-3 or TRBV12-4 to TRBJ2-1, with 7 bases identical to TRBD2. There are 14 residues in the CDR3. V shed 6 bases, J shed 3 bases, and the junction held 5 bases outside the gene matches. Here the CDR3 DNA reads TGTGCCAGCAGCCTCGGGACTATCTACAATGAGCAGTTCTTC. Translation gives CASSLGTIYNEQFF.

CDR3 loop: CASSLRTGYYGYTF. CDR3 in DNA: TGTGCCAGCAGCCTGAGGACAGGGTACTATGGCTACACCTTC. The V call is TRBV3-1, the J call TRBJ1-2; 8 bases are shared with TRBD1. The CDR3 totals 14 residues. The J segment lost 3 bases and the V segment lost 4 bases, leaving 4 bases of the junction unmatched. Germline V gene lookup returns CDR1 LGHDT and CDR2 YNNKEL (reference sequence). The full variable domain, in which reference TRBV3-1 and TRBJ1-2 provide the parts outside the CDR3, is DTAVSQTPKYLVTQMGNDKSIKCEQNLGHDTMYWYKQDSKKFLKIMFSYNNKELIINETVPNRFSPKSPDKAHLNLHINSLELGDSAVYFCASSLRTGYYGYTFGSGTRLTVV.

The rearrangement links TRBV9 to TRBJ1-1; weak D call: TRBD1 (5 bases). Germline values: CDR1 SGDLS, CDR2 YYNGEE. The CDR3 has 16 residues. V gave up 0 bases and J gave up 1 base, with 13 bases separating them. The DNA of the CDR3 is TGTGCCAGCAGCGTAGAGGGAGACAGCCGGAACACTGAAGCTTTCTTT. It encodes CASSVEGDSRNTEAFF.

This clonotype was detected a few times. The genes are TRBV9 and TRBJ2-3; 7 bases map to TRBD2. The CDR3 consists of 15 residues. The V segment lost 1 base and the J segment 1 base; nucleotides outside the gene matches: 3. Germline V CDR1 and CDR2: SGDLS, YYNGEE. The CDR3 DNA is TGTGCCAGCAGCGTATGGGAGGGAGGCACAGATACGCAGTATTTT. Protein sequence: CASSVWEGGTDTQYF.

In its sample, this clonotype was seen many times. The chain joins TRBV4-3 to TRBJ2-7; 9 positions agree with TRBD1. The germline gives CDR1 LGHNA, CDR2 YSLEER. V was clipped by 0 bases and J by 3 bases; unmatched bases: 6. The CDR3 runs to 16 residues. CDR3 region: CASSQDLGTGNYEQYF. The CDR3 nucleotides read TGCGCCAGCAGCCAAGATTTGGGGACAGGGAACTACGAGCAGTACTTC.

This clonotype showed up many times. This chain uses TRBV4-2 with TRBJ2-2; D is unclear. CDR3 length equals 14 residues. CDR1 is LGHNA and CDR2 is YNFKEQ in the germline V gene. Between the trimmed V and J ends, which lost 5 bases and 4 bases, there was a span of 11 bases. The CDR3 sequence is CASSSRRGTGELFF. The DNA for the CDR3 is TGTGCCAGCAGCTCCCGGCGTGGCACCGGGGAGCTGTTTTTT.

This clonotype has only a few counts. The V call is TRBV7-2, the J call TRBJ1-1; a weak D match, TRBD1 (5 bases). Germline CDR1 reads SGHTA; CDR2 reads FQGNSA. The CDR3 covers 14 residues. V shed 6 bases and J shed 3 bases, with 14 bases lying between them. CDR3 region: CASRPGPGDTEAFF. The CDR3 nucleotides are TGTGCCAGCAGGCCCGGACCGGGGGACACTGAAGCTTTCTTT.

In its sample, this clonotype was seen a few times. The rearrangement joins TRBV6-5 to TRBJ2-1; D tentatively fits TRBD1 or TRBD2 (5 bases each). Germline assignment: CDR1 MNHEY and CDR2 SVGAGI. Trimming pared 6 bases from V and 6 bases from J, leaving 15 bases between. This CDR3 is 14 amino acids long. The CDR3 region has the DNA TGTGCCAGCAGGCCAGGGTATGGAGGCAATGAGCAGTTCTTC. It is translated as CASRPGYGGNEQFF.

The chain is built from TRBV7-9 and TRBJ2-3; D is possibly TRBD1 (6 bases). The V and J ends lost 5 bases and 1 base respectively, with 10 bases between them. Germline CDR1 and CDR2: SEHNR and FQNEAQ (reference sequence). The CDR3 is 14 residues long. The CDR3 reads CASSRDTRTDTQYF. Written as DNA, the CDR3 is TGTGCCAGCAGCAGGGACACCCGCACAGATACGCAGTATTTT.

The genes are TRBV4-3 and TRBJ2-4, with D perhaps assigned TRBD1 or TRBD2 (5 bases each). Trimming took off 0 bases at V and 7 bases at J, with 10 bases between the two ends. The CDR3 length is 14 residues. Germline CDR1 reads LGHNA; CDR2 reads YSLEER. CDR3 nucleotides: TGCGCCAGCAGCCAAGATGGGGGTACGAACATTCAGTACTTC. Its protein is CASSQDGGTNIQYF.

The table lists this clonotype with many counts. The chain couples TRBV2 to TRBJ2-2; tentative D call: TRBD2 (5 bases). With 6 bases removed from V and 1 base from J, the gap between germline ends came to 6 bases. Per the germline V gene, CDR1 is SNHLY and CDR2 is FYNNEI. The CDR3 length is 13 residues. The CDR3 spells CASSGLNTGELFF. The CDR3 DNA reads as TGTGCCAGCAGCGGACTGAACACCGGGGAGCTGTTTTTT.

This clonotype appeared many times. The J gene is TRBJ2-7, the V gene TRBV5-1; perhaps TRBD1 as D (5 bases). CDR3 length: 12 amino acids. V lost 4 bases and J 4 bases, leaving 9 bases between the germline ends. Per the germline V gene, CDR1 is SGHRS and CDR2 is YFSETQ. The DNA for the CDR3 is TGCGCCAGCAGCGTTCAGGGTTACGAGCAGTACTTC. Residues: CASSVQGYEQYF.

The chain couples TRBV12-3 or TRBV12-4 to TRBJ2-2, with 7 nucleotides matching TRBD2. CDR3 length equals 15 residues. Trimming at V came to 4 bases and at J to 7 bases, leaving 9 bases not matched to a gene. CDR3 sequence reads: CASSYPSAGVGELFF. The CDR3 DNA reads as TGTGCCAGCAGTTATCCCAGCGCGGGGGTCGGGGAGCTGTTTTTT.

The sample holds many counts of this clonotype. The CDR3 spells CASSWGTKGETQYF. The CDR3 DNA reads as TGCGCCAGCAGCTGGGGGACAAAAGGGGAGACCCAGTACTTC. The chain uses TRBV5-1 and TRBJ2-5; the D gene is possibly TRBD1 (6 bases). CDR1 is SGHRS, CDR2 YFSETQ, per germline. V was shortened by 3 bases and J by 5 bases, with 14 bases between the two germline ends. The CDR3 loop spans 14 amino acids.

This clonotype has a handful of counts. V usage is TRBV7-3 and J usage is TRBJ2-7, with 7 nucleotides matching TRBD1. Trimming at V came to 4 bases and at J to 6 bases, leaving 9 bases not matched to a gene. CDR3 size: 14 residues. Germline CDR1 reads SGHTA; CDR2 reads FQGTGA. The chain's CDR3 is CASSSTTGSSEQYF. The CDR3 DNA is TGTGCCAGCAGCTCGACGACAGGGAGTTCCGAGCAGTACTTC.

This rearrangement joins TRBV7-2 to TRBJ1-1; no firm D call. The V and J ends lost 4 bases and 7 bases respectively, with 16 bases between them. The CDR3 is 14 residues long. The germline V gene has CDR1 SGHTA and CDR2 FQGNSA. The CDR3 nucleotides are TGTGCCAGCAGCTCTCGAGTGGGCGATATTGAAGCTTTCTTT. Translated, it gives CASSSRVGDIEAFF.

This clonotype was recorded a few times. The V gene is TRBV5-5, the J gene TRBJ2-3; unclear D gene. There are 14 residues in the CDR3. Trimming shortened V by 0 bases and J by 2 bases, and 7 bases separated the two germline ends. In germline, CDR1 is SGHKS, CDR2 YYEKEE (reference sequence). The CDR3 DNA reads TGTGCCAGCAGCTTGGGGGGTCTCACAGATACGCAGTATTTT. It is translated as CASSLGGLTDTQYF.

This sequence joins TRBV19 and TRBJ2-3; 7 bases map to TRBD1. The junction had 5 bases not matched to a gene; V was cut back by 11 bases and J by 0 bases. Germline CDR1 is LNHDA and CDR2 is SQIVND (reference sequence). The CDR3 sequence is 13 residues long. The DNA of the CDR3 is TGTGCCGTCCGGGACAGCAGCACAGATACGCAGTATTTT. This codes for CAVRDSSTDTQYF.

V is TRBV20-1 and J is TRBJ1-5; TRBD1 is a possible D gene (6 bases). Germline lookup yields CDR1 DFQATT and CDR2 SNEGSKA (reference sequence). Trimming removed 1 base from V and 4 bases from J, with 11 bases in between. This CDR3 contains 14 residues. In DNA, the CDR3 is TGCAGTGCTAGAGGTATTCAGGGGAATCAGCCCCAGCATTTT. Protein product: CSARGIQGNQPQHF.

Remarks on this clonotype: Just one base apart from a much larger clone, this may be a read error. The CDR3 protein is CTSSSRDRGPSSNQPQHF. Here the CDR3 DNA reads TGTACCAGCAGTTCCAGAGACAGGGGGCCTTCAAGCAATCAGCCCCAGCATTTT. The chain is built from TRBV2 and TRBJ1-5; TRBD1 matches 10 bases. Per the germline V gene, CDR1 is SNHLY and CDR2 is FYNNEI. This CDR3 is 18 amino acids long. The variable domain in full, with the rest retrieved from reference TRBV2 and TRBJ1-5, is EPEVTQTPSHQVTQMGQEVILRCVPISNHLYFYWYRQILGQKVEFLVSFYNNEISEKSEIFDDQFSVERPDGSNFTLKIRSTKLEDSAMYFCTSSSRDRGPSSNQPQHFGDGTRLSIL.

The CDR3 protein is CASSQVEAAGGETQYF. For the CDR3, the DNA is TGTGCCAGCAGCCAAGTTGAAGCGGCCGGGGGGGAGACCCAGTACTTC. The chain carries TRBV3-1 and TRBJ2-5; TRBD2 matches at 7 bases. The CDR3 covers 16 residues. With V trimmed by 1 base and J by 5 bases, 10 bases remained unmatched. Germline V gene sequence: CDR1 LGHDT, CDR2 YNNKEL (reference sequence).

This clonotype has ten or more counts. The chain links TRBV7-3 to TRBJ1-1; 7 bases fit TRBD1. V was clipped by 2 bases and J by 0 bases; unmatched bases: 3. The CDR3 length is 15 residues. The germline CDR1 and CDR2 sequences are SGHTA and FQGTGA. This chain's CDR3 is CASSLEGQLNTEAFF. CDR3 in DNA: TGTGCCAGCAGCTTAGAGGGACAGCTGAACACTGAAGCTTTCTTT.

Only a few counts were recorded for this clonotype. CDR3 bases: TGCAGTGCTAGAGGAAAGGGAATGGGGTACAATGAGCAGTTCTTC. Translation gives CSARGKGMGYNEQFF. The chain uses TRBV20-1 and TRBJ2-1; no reliable D call. The V and J ends lost 1 base and 4 bases respectively, with 14 bases between them. The CDR3 spans 15 residues. Germline V gives CDR1 DFQATT, CDR2 SNEGSKA (reference sequence).

The chain employs TRBV7-2 and TRBJ1-5; D is unresolved. V was trimmed by 3 bases and J by 2 bases, leaving 14 bases between them. The CDR3 consists of 16 residues. CDR1 SGHTA and CDR2 FQGNSA come from the germline V gene. Written as DNA, the CDR3 is TGTGCCAGCAGCTTGGGCGGCCCCTTACGCAATCAGCCCCAGCATTTT. Protein sequence: CASSLGGPLRNQPQHF.

This clonotype came up many times. The CDR3 spells CASSSQGVYSPLHF. In DNA form, the CDR3 reads TGCGCCAGCAGCTCACAGGGGGTCTATTCACCCCTCCACTTT. This sequence joins TRBV5-1 and TRBJ1-6; 8 bases fit TRBD1. Germline CDR1 reads SGHRS; CDR2 reads YFSETQ. Trimming took 3 bases from V and 8 from J; bases not matched to a gene: 4. This CDR3 comprises 14 residues.

This chain uses TRBV4-2 with TRBJ2-5, with 9 bases fitting TRBD2. The CDR3 sequence is 17 residues long. V shed 1 base and J 1 base; nucleotides not matched to a gene: 7. Germline V gives CDR1 LGHNA, CDR2 YNFKEQ. CDR3 sequence reads: CASSQGTSGGPQETQYF. The DNA for the CDR3 is TGTGCCAGCAGCCAAGGGACGAGCGGGGGGCCCCAAGAGACCCAGTACTTC.